What follows are 27 T cell receptor beta chains derived from one specimen sequenced in a study of Graves' ophthalmopathy and Graves' hyperthyroidism. Amplification of the TCR beta CDR3 regions used RNA transcripts (as template). HTBI primers were employed in first-round RT-PCR, then a second-round multiplex PCR followed. TCRdb re-analysed the multiplex PCR reads in MiXCR, keeping a single row per CDR3 protein. The sample carries 300,000 or so distinct CDR3 sequences, 15% to 20% recorded once. Material: peripheral blood. The receptors were sampled from an adult man with Graves' ophthalmopathy.

This clonotype came up many times. The chain couples TRBV2 to TRBJ2-5, with D unclear. The germline gives CDR1 SNHLY, CDR2 FYNNEI. Trimming pared 7 bases from V and 5 bases from J, leaving 17 bases between. There are 14 residues in the CDR3. The DNA for the CDR3 is TGTGCCAGCATAAGAGGAGAAATGGTGGAGACCCAGTACTTC. It translates to CASIRGEMVETQYF.

In its sample, this clonotype was seen a few times. This chain joins TRBV9 and TRBJ2-4; 8 positions match TRBD2. V lost 4 bases, J lost 3 bases, and 9 bases stayed unmatched. Looked up from germline, CDR1 is SGDLS and CDR2 is YYNGEE. The CDR3 is 16 amino acids. The CDR3 nucleotides are TGTGCCAGCAGCCCACGGGGGGGATGGGGCAAAAACATTCAGTACTTC. It translates to CASSPRGGWGKNIQYF.

This clonotype was picked up many times. The chain employs TRBV30 and TRBJ2-7; 9 nucleotides match TRBD2. After removal of 5 bases from V and 1 base from J, the junction contained 9 bases not matched to a gene. This CDR3 contains 15 residues. CDR1 GTSNPN and CDR2 SVGIG come from the germline V gene (reference sequence). The CDR3 nucleotides read TGTGCCTGGCGAAGAGCGGGGGGACTATCCTACGAGCAGTACTTC. Amino acid sequence: CAWRRAGGLSYEQYF.

This clonotype was recorded many times. The gene calls are TRBV19 and TRBJ2-2, with 8 positions matching TRBD1. Germline CDR1 is LNHDA and CDR2 is SQIVND (reference sequence). V trimming: 9 bases; J trimming: 5 bases; junction bases outside the gene matches: 2. The CDR3 consists of 12 residues. CDR3 sequence reads: CASRQGTGELFF. The CDR3, as DNA: TGTGCCAGCAGACAGGGGACCGGGGAGCTGTTTTTT.

This clonotype was observed a handful of times. The V and J genes are TRBV5-1 and TRBJ2-5; 7 positions agree with TRBD1. J was trimmed by 2 bases and V by 5 bases; bases with no gene match: 9. Germline CDR1 is SGHRS and CDR2 is YFSETQ. The CDR3 runs 15 residues. This CDR3 reads CASRLRTGLQETQYF. CDR3 bases: TGCGCCAGCAGGCTCCGGACAGGATTACAAGAGACCCAGTACTTC.

The chain links TRBV6-2 or TRBV6-3 to TRBJ1-5; possible D gene TRBD1, 5 bases. The ends were cut back, 5 bases at V and 7 bases at J, with 12 bases in the middle. The CDR3 totals 13 residues. Germline CDR1 reads MNHEY; CDR2 reads SVGEGT. The CDR3 here is CASSKTASQPQHF. DNA for the CDR3: TGTGCCAGCAGTAAGACAGCGTCCCAGCCCCAGCATTTT.

This clonotype was seen at least ten times. The gene calls are TRBV4-2 and TRBJ2-3; 7 bases align to TRBD1. J was trimmed by 4 bases and V by 0 bases; bases with no gene match: 4. Germline V lookup: CDR1 LGHNA, CDR2 YNFKEQ. The CDR3 totals 15 residues. The CDR3 DNA sequence: TGTGCCAGCAGCCAAGATACAGGGGCGGCAGATACGCAGTATTTT. Amino acids: CASSQDTGAADTQYF.

This clonotype has at least ten counts. The chain links TRBV12-3 or TRBV12-4 to TRBJ2-2, with TRBD1 as a possible D gene (6 bases). The V and J ends lost 7 bases and 4 bases respectively, with 10 bases between them. This CDR3 is 13 amino acids long. For the CDR3, the DNA is TGTGCCAGCACCCAGACAGGCACCGGGGAGCTGTTTTTT. Its protein product is CASTQTGTGELFF.

This clonotype came up many times. CDR3 nucleotides: TGTGCCAGCAGTTACTCGAGGGCAGGGAACGAGCAGTACTTC. Encoded protein: CASSYSRAGNEQYF. The chain joins TRBV6-5 to TRBJ2-7; possibly TRBD1 or TRBD2 for D (5 bases each). CDR1 is MNHEY, CDR2 SVGAGI, per germline. Trimming removed 0 bases from V and 5 bases from J, with 11 bases in between. CDR3 length: 14 amino acids.

Many counts were recorded for this clonotype. The chain joins TRBV12-3 or TRBV12-4 to TRBJ1-2; D not resolved. V was cut by 5 bases and J by 4 bases, with 11 bases left in between. The CDR3 runs 13 residues. Here the CDR3 DNA reads TGTGCCAGCAGTGCCCACAGCTCCTATGGCTACACCTTC. Translating gives CASSAHSSYGYTF.

This clonotype appeared many times. The V gene is TRBV7-6, the J gene TRBJ1-2; D is unresolved. The germline V gene encodes CDR1 SGHVS and CDR2 FNYEAQ. The CDR3 spans 15 residues. Trimming took 5 bases from V and 3 from J, leaving 16 bases between them. The DNA for the CDR3 is TGTGCCAGCAGCCAATACCAGGACGGGTACTATGGCTACACCTTC. It translates to CASSQYQDGYYGYTF.

A few counts support this clonotype. The chain uses TRBV29-1 and TRBJ2-7; D gene ambiguous. The CDR3 contains 14 residues. V was pared by 4 bases and J by 2 bases, with 15 bases between. Germline values: CDR1 SQVTM, CDR2 ANQGSEA. The CDR3: CSVGGLGPPYEQYF. CDR3 bases: TGCAGCGTTGGGGGTCTAGGGCCTCCCTACGAGCAGTACTTC.

This clonotype was detected many times. The genes are TRBV24-1 and TRBJ2-7, with TRBD1 matching 9 bases. V shed 9 bases, J shed 1 base, and the junction held 9 bases outside the gene matches. CDR1 is KGHDR and CDR2 is SFDVKD in the germline V gene. This CDR3 spans 15 amino acids. DNA of the CDR3: TGTGCCACCCGTTACGGGACAGGGATTTCCTACGAGCAGTACTTC. Translating gives CATRYGTGISYEQYF.

This clonotype appeared many times. The gene calls are TRBV20-1 and TRBJ1-5, with TRBD1 as a possible D gene (6 bases). CDR1 DFQATT and CDR2 SNEGSKA come from the germline V gene (reference sequence). V dropped 4 bases and J dropped 4 bases, with 20 bases sitting between them. The CDR3 is 16 amino acids. CDR3 region: CSAMKPTGYKNQPQHF. The CDR3 DNA reads TGCAGTGCTATGAAACCCACAGGGTACAAGAATCAGCCCCAGCATTTT.

In its sample, this clonotype was seen many times. The chain's CDR3 is CASSPDRGLDTEAFF. The CDR3 coding sequence is TGTGCCAGCAGCCCAGACAGGGGGCTGGACACTGAAGCTTTCTTT. V and J are TRBV7-9 and TRBJ1-1; 10 bases are shared with TRBD1. The germline gives CDR1 SEHNR, CDR2 FQNEAQ (reference sequence). The CDR3 has 15 amino acids. V trimming: 5 bases; J trimming: 3 bases; junction bases outside the gene matches: 6.

The rearrangement joins TRBV6-2 or TRBV6-3 to TRBJ2-5, with D possibly matching TRBD2 (5 bases). This CDR3 has 15 residues. Looked up from germline, CDR1 is MNHEY and CDR2 is SVGEGT. V was cut by 5 bases and J by 2 bases, with 15 bases left in between. The chain's CDR3 is CASSPTRGKQETQYF. The CDR3 DNA follows: TGTGCCAGCAGTCCGACAAGAGGGAAACAAGAGACCCAGTACTTC.

This clonotype was counted at least ten times. The rearrangement links TRBV7-2 to TRBJ2-5; 8 positions agree with TRBD1. V lost 5 bases to trimming and J lost 5 bases; unmatched junction nucleotides: 10. This CDR3 comprises 15 residues. Germline V lookup: CDR1 SGHTA, CDR2 FQGNSA. This CDR3 is CASSRWTGMGETQYF. CDR3 bases: TGTGCCAGCAGCCGGTGGACAGGGATGGGGGAGACCCAGTACTTC. Full variable domain (remainder filled in from reference TRBV7-2 and TRBJ2-5): GAGVSQSPSNKVTEKGKDVELRCDPISGHTALYWYRQSLGQGLEFLIYFQGNSAPDKSGLPSDRFSAERTGGSVSTLTIQRTQQEDSAVYLCASSRWTGMGETQYFGPGTRLLVL.

On this clonotype itself: Being one base from a much bigger clone, this may be a read error. The V call is TRBV29-1, the J call TRBJ2-5, with TRBD2 matching 7 bases. The CDR3 runs to 12 residues. The V gene's germline CDR1 is SQVTM and CDR2 ANQGSEA. The CDR3: CSVGGGDETLYF. The DNA for the CDR3 is TGCAGCGTTGGGGGGGGGGACGAGACCCTGTACTTC.

In its sample, this clonotype was seen many times. The rearrangement uses TRBV28 and TRBJ2-7; TRBD2 might be the D (6 bases). CDR1 is MDHEN, CDR2 SYDVKM, per germline. V gave up 5 bases and J gave up 0 bases, with 17 bases separating them. The CDR3 has 16 residues. The CDR3 DNA follows: TGTGCCAGCAGTAATCCCTGGGGGGAGAACTCCTACGAGCAGTACTTC. Protein product: CASSNPWGENSYEQYF.

This clonotype has a handful of counts. V is TRBV12-3 or TRBV12-4 and J is TRBJ2-7; D might be TRBD2 (5 bases). The CDR3 consists of 13 residues. V was cut by 8 bases and J by 0 bases, with 11 bases left in between. The CDR3 sequence is CASGRSSSYEQYF. The CDR3 nucleotides read TGTGCCAGCGGGAGATCTTCCTCCTACGAGCAGTACTTC.

Ten or more counts support this clonotype. The chain recombines TRBV27 with TRBJ1-2, with D maybe TRBD1 (6 bases). In germline, CDR1 is MNHEY, CDR2 SMNVEV (reference sequence). The CDR3 has 13 amino acids. Trimming took 1 base from V and 6 from J, leaving 9 bases between them. The CDR3 DNA reads as TGTGCCAGCAGTTTATGGGGGGGCCATGGCTACACCTTC. This encodes CASSLWGGHGYTF.

This clonotype was seen repeatedly, ten times or more. The V gene is TRBV30, the J gene TRBJ1-5; tentatively, D is TRBD1 (6 bases). CDR1 and CDR2 (germline): GTSNPN, SVGIG (reference sequence). V was pared by 5 bases and J by 6 bases, with 11 bases between. CDR3 length: 12 residues. The CDR3 sequence: CAWSTGTQPQHF. The CDR3 DNA reads as TGTGCCTGGTCAACAGGGACTCAGCCCCAGCATTTT.

This clonotype was counted many times. The gene calls are TRBV6-1 and TRBJ1-2, with TRBD1 as a possible D gene (5 bases). This CDR3 has 15 residues. CDR1 and CDR2 from the germline V gene are MNHNS and SASEGT. Deletions cut 6 bases from V and 0 bases from J, with 14 bases between. The CDR3 bases are TGTGCCAGCAGCGTGACAGCATTTTCTAACTATGGCTACACCTTC. Translated, it gives CASSVTAFSNYGYTF.

This clonotype was seen at least ten times. The chain is built from TRBV7-3 and TRBJ1-5; 11 bases are shared with TRBD1. The CDR3 consists of 15 residues. Germline-derived CDR1 and CDR2 are SGHTA and FQGTGA. V was pared by 3 bases and J by 6 bases, with 4 bases of the junction left unmatched. In DNA form, the CDR3 reads TGTGCCAGCAGCTTGTGGACAGGGGGCCCTCAGCCCCAGCATTTT. Residues: CASSLWTGGPQPQHF.

This clonotype occurred many times. The chain joins TRBV29-1 to TRBJ1-5; 10 bases are a match to TRBD1. The germline V gene has CDR1 SQVTM and CDR2 ANQGSEA. The CDR3 has 17 amino acids. The trim removed 4 bases at V and 2 bases at J, leaving 11 bases unmatched. The CDR3, as DNA: TGCAGCGTTGCGCGCCTTGCCGGGACAGGGGGCAATCAGCCCCAGCATTTT. Its protein is CSVARLAGTGGNQPQHF. Filled out from reference TRBV29-1 and TRBJ1-5, the complete variable domain reads SAVISQKPSRDICQRGTSLTIQCQVDSQVTMMFWYRQQPGQSLTLIATANQGSEATYESGFVIDKFPISRPNLTFSTLTVSNMSPEDSSIYLCSVARLAGTGGNQPQHFGDGTRLSIL.

This clonotype has ten or more counts. The genes are TRBV30 and TRBJ2-7; no clear D. Trimming shortened V by 5 bases and J by 2 bases, and 10 bases separated the two germline ends. CDR3 size: 12 residues. Per germline, CDR1 GTSNPN and CDR2 SVGIG (reference sequence). CDR3 in DNA: TGTGCCTGGGGACCCAGACCCTACGAGCAGTACTTC. This translates into CAWGPRPYEQYF.

This clonotype occurred many times. This chain uses TRBV6-1 with TRBJ1-5, with TRBD1 matching 8 bases. The length of the CDR3 is 13 residues. The V gene's germline CDR1 is MNHNS and CDR2 SASEGT. Unmatched junction bases numbered 0, after V lost 6 bases and J lost 2 bases. DNA for the CDR3: TGTGCCAGCAGGACAGGGGGCAATCAGCCCCAGCATTTT. Protein: CASRTGGNQPQHF.